The sequence of this TCR beta chain was determined in a study of cytomegalovirus exposure and HLA in healthy donors. Remarks on this clone: Its antigen is as yet unknown.

Only in-frame clones appear in the TCRdb table, and some are missing; sequencing was by immunoSEQ multiplex PCR. This table holds 100,000 to 150,000 clones, roughly 89% found once. The CDR3 is 12 amino acids. V shed 6 bases and J shed 7 bases, with 10 bases lying between them. CDR1 is MDHEN, CDR2 SYDVKM, per germline. Overall study findings and caveats: Cytomegalovirus status was reportedly diagnosed by the classifier with high sensitivity and specificity. Researchers catalogued about 150 TCR beta chains as cytomegalovirus-associated.

This clonotype was obtained from a woman between 18 and 29 years old in good health and CMV-seronegative. Material: PBMCs. The chain joins TRBV28 to TRBJ1-5, with D unresolved. The CDR3 loop reads CASRLSVQPQHF. The CDR3 nucleotides are TGTGCCAGCAGACTTAGTGTGCAGCCCCAGCATTTT.